Below are 27 T cell receptor beta chains sequenced from a single sample in a study of tumor-infiltrating lymphocytes in primary liver carcinoma. Starting from roughly 0.5 ug of total RNA, TCR beta cDNA was produced with a primer in the constant region. Three rounds of nested multiplex PCR with slightly modified ARM-PCR produced TCR beta libraries. A C-beta reverse primer was combined with TRBV1-TRBV30 forward primers in the first two PCR rounds, and each round had roughly 11 cycles. TCRdb passed the multiplex PCR reads through MiXCR, listing each CDR3 protein once. This sample has fewer than 250,000 distinct CDR3 sequences, with just under 85% found just once. Unsorted bulk tissue, about 20-32 mg of it, served as the source for co-extraction of RNA and DNA. Sequencing was performed on tumor tissue from primary liver carcinoma. Every receptor here comes from a middle-aged man with primary liver carcinoma and hepatitis B virus infection.

A note on this clonotype: Because the CDR3 is missing its conserved closing phenylalanine or tryptophan, this is likely a read error. No DNA is shown, since the ends of the CDR3 on it are uncertain; the CDR3 is the one TCRdb lists. The chain carries TRBV11-3 and TRBJ2-1. Germline V gives CDR1 SGHNT, CDR2 YENEEA. The CDR3 comprises 14 residues, both ends counted. This CDR3 is CACNLGVSNNEQFP.

This clonotype was recorded many times. The chain recombines TRBV30 with TRBJ2-7, with TRBD1 matching 10 bases. V lost 2 bases and J lost 7; bases outside the gene matches: 14. The germline V gene has CDR1 GTSNPN and CDR2 SVGIG (reference sequence). The CDR3 covers 16 residues. The CDR3 loop reads CAWSRYLRDRGKEQYF. CDR3 bases: TGTGCCTGGAGTCGTTACTTGCGGGACAGGGGAAAGGAGCAGTACTTC.

The chain joins TRBV29-1 to TRBJ1-1; D possibly corresponds to TRBD1 (5 bases). Germline CDR1 SQVTM, CDR2 ANQGSEA. The CDR3 extends over 12 amino acids. The CDR3 loop is CRASHGRAEAFF. Here the CDR3 DNA reads TGCAGGGCCTCTCATGGCAGGGCTGAAGCTTTCTTT. Complete variable domain (other parts from reference TRBV29-1 and TRBJ1-1): SAVISQKPSRDICQRGTSLTIQCQVDSQVTMMFWYRQQPGQSLTLIATANQGSEATYESGFVIDKFPISRPNLTFSTLTVSNMSPEDSSIYLCRASHGRAEAFFGQGTRLTVV.

This chain links TRBV5-6 with TRBJ2-1, with D maybe TRBD1 (5 bases). Looked up from germline, CDR1 is SGHDT and CDR2 is YYEEEE. This CDR3 has 16 residues. V was cut by 1 base and J by 9 bases, with 20 bases left in between. The CDR3 DNA reads TGTGCCAGCAGCTTGTGGGGTATATGCTGGGGCATTGAGCAGTTCTTC. It is translated as CASSLWGICWGIEQFF.

This clonotype was observed a few times. A much larger clonotype is one base distant, so this may be a read error. J is TRBJ2-2 and V is TRBV29-1; D is unclear. The CDR3 totals 15 residues. Germline values: CDR1 SQVTM, CDR2 ANQGSEA. The V gene lost 2 bases and the J gene lost 6 bases, with 16 bases spanning the gap. CDR3 DNA sequence: TGCAGCGTTGAATTTGCAGACAAAAGGGCCGGGGAGCTGTTTTTT. It yields the protein CSVEFADKRAGELFF.

J is TRBJ2-7 and V is TRBV6-6; possibly TRBD2 for D (5 bases). V dropped 7 bases and J dropped 5 bases, with 9 bases sitting between them. Germline loops: CDR1 MNHNY, CDR2 SVGAGI (reference sequence). This CDR3 is 11 amino acids long. CDR3 in amino acids: CASTTRDEQYF. The CDR3 DNA reads as TGTGCCAGCACTACTAGAGACGAGCAGTACTTC.

As concerns this clonotype: The junction departs from the called germline gene at one end, perhaps through a read error. This chain links TRBV20-1 with TRBJ2-7; 7 bases line up with TRBD1. Germline lookup yields CDR1 DFQATT and CDR2 SNEGSKA (reference sequence). The length of the CDR3 is 13 residues. This CDR3 is CIAEDRVHYEQYF. The CDR3 DNA reads TGCATTGCTGAAGACAGGGTCCACTACGAACAGTACTTC.

Comment on this clonotype: A read error may account for a junction end that differs from germline. The chain has TRBV7-8 and TRBJ2-2, with a tentative D call TRBD2 (6 bases). The CDR3 is made up of 18 amino acids. Germline loops: CDR1 SGHVS, CDR2 FQNEAQ. CDR3 in amino acids: CASNSSSLRGANTGELLF. The DNA for the CDR3 is TGTGCCAGCAACTCAAGCTCGCTGCGGGGCGCGAACACCGGGGAGCTGCTTTTT.

Remarks on this clonotype: Relative to the germline gene, one junction end is altered; a read error may explain this. The chain uses TRBV6-5 and TRBJ1-5, with 9 bases fitting TRBD1. The CDR3 spans 14 residues. Germline CDR1 and CDR2: MNHEY and SVGAGI. CDR3 amino acids: CANSPGTGKCPQHF. The CDR3 nucleotides read TGTGCCAACAGTCCCGGGACAGGGAAGTGCCCCCAGCATTTT.

The genes are TRBV11-2 and TRBJ2-1; D not resolved. The CDR3 is 15 residues long. CDR1 is SGHAT and CDR2 is FQNNGV in the germline V gene. CDR3 protein: CTNSFSRPLDNEQFF. CDR3 nucleotide sequence: TGTACCAACAGCTTTAGCAGGCCACTCGACAATGAGCAGTTCTTC.

On this clonotype itself: Relative to the germline gene, one junction end is altered; a read error may explain this. The chain has TRBV12-3 or TRBV12-4 and TRBJ1-1; no clear D. The CDR3 is made up of 13 amino acids. Here the CDR3 DNA reads TGTGCCAGCAGGATTCAAATTAACACTAAAGCTTTCTTT. This translates into CASRIQINTKAFF.

With respect to this clonotype: The junction does not match germline at one end; this may be a read error. The gene calls are TRBV6-1 and TRBJ2-5; a weak D match, TRBD2 (5 bases). The DNA matches TRBJ2-1 better at its end, which makes the J call doubtful. The CDR3 runs to 15 residues. The germline CDR1 and CDR2 sequences are MNHNS and SASEGT. CDR3 sequence: CPSSGAVGGQETQFF. The CDR3 nucleotides read TGTCCCAGCAGTGGAGCGGTGGGCGGCCAAGAGACCCAGTTCTTC.

To note about this clonotype: The junction and the germline gene differ at one end; a read error may be behind it. The rearrangement links TRBV4-3 to TRBJ2-2; D is perhaps TRBD1 (7 bases). Germline values: CDR1 LGHNA, CDR2 YSLEER. The CDR3 loop spans 18 amino acids. For the CDR3, the DNA is TGCGCCAGCAACCAAACCAGTAGCGGACATACGAACACAGGGGAGCTGCTTTTT. Translating it yields CASNQTSSGHTNTGELLF.

As regards this clonotype: One end of the junction fails to match germline, which may point to a read error. The chain employs TRBV11-1 and TRBJ2-3; perhaps TRBD2 as D (5 bases). Germline CDR1 reads SGHAT; CDR2 reads FQDESV (reference sequence). The CDR3 has 15 amino acids. The CDR3 loop is CVSSLPRESTDTQYF. The CDR3 coding sequence is TGTGTCAGCAGTTTGCCGAGGGAGAGCACAGATACCCAATATTTT. Looking up the rest from reference TRBV11-1 and TRBJ2-3 gives the full variable domain: EAEVAQSPRYKITEKSQAVAFWCDPISGHATLYWYRQILGQGPELLVQFQDESVVDDSQLPKDRFSAERLKGVDSTLKIQPAELGDSAMYLCVSSLPRESTDTQYFGPGTRLTVL.

Points on this clonotype: A read error may produce the germline difference seen at one junction end. This chain uses TRBV4-3 with TRBJ2-1; D gene uncertain. Germline V lookup: CDR1 LGHNA, CDR2 YSLEER. This CDR3 is 14 amino acids long. CDR3 in amino acids: CASSHESLHNEQFF. CDR3 coding DNA: TGCGCTAGCAGCCATGAGTCGCTGCACAATGAGCAGTTCTTC.

To note about this clonotype: Its ends do not fully match the called genes, so a read error is possible. The chain combines TRBV6-1 with TRBJ2-3; tentative D call: TRBD1 (6 bases). This CDR3 contains 12 residues. The germline CDR1 and CDR2 sequences are MNHNS and SASEGT. In DNA form, the CDR3 reads TGTGCCAGCAAATCGAGGACAGACACGCAGTATTTT. Encoded protein: CASKSRTDTQYF.

This clonotype was found once. V usage is TRBV10-3 and J usage is TRBJ2-3; D gene ambiguous. Trimming shortened V by 7 bases and J by 5 bases, and 19 bases separated the two germline ends. Germline CDR1 ENHRY, CDR2 SYGVKD. The CDR3 contains 15 residues. In nucleotides, the CDR3 is TGTGCCATCACTGAAGCGAGCGAGTACATAGATACGCAGTATTTT. The encoded protein is CAITEASEYIDTQYF.

Of note for this clonotype: Given a much more abundant clone one base away, this may be a read error. V and J are TRBV5-1 and TRBJ2-1, with D unclear. Germline lookup yields CDR1 SGHRS and CDR2 YFSETQ. V was clipped by 2 bases and J by 4 bases, with 10 bases between them. The CDR3 length is 14 residues. CDR3 region: CASSLSGVYNEQFF. In DNA form, the CDR3 reads TGCGCCAGCAGCTTAAGTGGCGTATACAATGAGCAGTTCTTC.

About this clonotype itself: At one end, the junction sequence differs from germline, possibly due to a read error. The chain carries TRBV6-1 and TRBJ1-2, with D possibly being TRBD1 (5 bases). This CDR3 contains 13 residues. Germline V CDR1 and CDR2: MNHNS, SASEGT. The CDR3 sequence: CASCEDGGYGYNF. The CDR3 bases are TGTGCCAGCTGTGAAGATGGGGGATATGGCTACAACTTC.

With regard to this clonotype: As the CDR3 is not closed by the conserved phenylalanine or tryptophan, this likely results from a read error. The gene calls are TRBV6-1 and TRBJ2-1; D is undetermined. Germline lookup yields CDR1 MNHNS and CDR2 SASEGT. The V end lost 1 base, the J end lost 7 bases, and 8 bases lay between the germline ends. The CDR3 is 13 amino acids. CDR3: CASSEVTQNEQFL. In nucleotides, the CDR3 is TGTGCCAGCAGTGAAGTAACTCAGAATGAGCAGTTCCTC.

Details on this clonotype: The junction differs from germline at one of its ends, possibly a read error. V is TRBV4-1 and J is TRBJ1-2; TRBD1 is a possible D gene (5 bases). Germline lookup yields CDR1 MGHRA and CDR2 YSYEKL. The CDR3 is 16 residues long. This chain's CDR3 is CASSQERDGATYGCTF. The CDR3, as DNA: TGCGCCAGCAGCCAGGAAAGGGACGGAGCTACTTATGGCTGCACCTTC.

The chain has TRBV5-4 and TRBJ2-1, with D perhaps TRBD2 (6 bases). CDR1 and CDR2 (germline): SGHNT, YYREEE (reference sequence). The CDR3 length is 16 residues. With 4 bases removed from V and 3 bases from J, the gap between germline ends came to 17 bases. CDR3 protein: CASSPGGGGIYNEQFF. The CDR3 nucleotides are TGTGCCAGCAGCCCTGGCGGAGGCGGGATCTACAATGAGCAGTTCTTC.

Concerning this clonotype itself: The junction shows a germline mismatch at one end, possibly a read error. This chain joins TRBV12-3 or TRBV12-4 and TRBJ1-5; D remains unclear. The CDR3 contains 14 residues. The CDR3, as DNA: TGTGCCAGCAGTTTTCGGTTGAGCAATCAGTCCCAGCATTTT. This gives the protein CASSFRLSNQSQHF.

This clonotype was detected many times. The chain combines TRBV6-5 with TRBJ2-6, with 7 bases aligning to TRBD1. Germline V CDR1 and CDR2: MNHEY, SVGAGI. This CDR3 region has 17 residues. Trimming cost V 4 bases and J 0 bases; bases outside gene matches: 6. DNA of the CDR3: TGTGCCAGCAGTTCCCGGACAGGCAGCTCTGGGGCCAACGTCCTGACTTTC. This sequence encodes CASSSRTGSSGANVLTF.

J is TRBJ2-5 and V is TRBV29-1, with TRBD2 matching over 10 bases. V lost 5 bases, J lost 7 bases, and 13 bases stayed unmatched. Looked up from germline, CDR1 is SQVTM and CDR2 is ANQGSEA. This CDR3 has 15 residues. CDR3: CSVRSSGSWAGTQYF. The CDR3 bases are TGCAGCGTTAGGTCTAGCGGGAGTTGGGCGGGGACCCAGTACTTC.

As for this clonotype: One junction end disagrees with the germline gene, perhaps due to a read error. CDR3 sequence: CDSNLDLVANSRGYTF. The CDR3 DNA sequence: TGTGACAGCAACTTAGATTTGGTAGCCAATTCTCGAGGCTACACCTTC. The V and J genes are TRBV11-2 and TRBJ1-2, with D uncertain. Germline CDR1 reads SGHAT; CDR2 reads FQNNGV. CDR3 size: 16 residues.

In the case of this clonotype: This clone may be a read error of a much larger clone one base away. The conserved phenylalanine or tryptophan is not found at the CDR3 terminus, so this likely reflects a read error. V gene TRBV28 combines with J gene TRBJ2-1, with D unclear. The length of the CDR3 is 13 residues. Germline assignment: CDR1 MDHEN and CDR2 SYDVKM. Trimming took 3 bases from V and 5 from J, leaving 8 bases between them. CDR3 coding DNA: TGTGCCAGCAGTTTGATTACAGACAATGAGCAGTTCATC. Protein sequence: CASSLITDNEQFI.